This T cell receptor beta chain was recorded in a study of blood T cell repertoires in COVID-19. For the study at large: Sites in the United States, Italy and Spain provided acute and convalescent COVID-19 samples. From T cells, B-cell-depleted T cells, or PBMCs came the material, which was cDNA or gDNA.

Repertoires were generated with immunoSEQ multiplex PCR, while TCRdb's copy carries only in-frame clones and drops some. The data show roughly 250,000 clones, roughly 90% seen once. Seattle's cohort entered during active infection and was followed longitudinally. Germline trimming cut 1 base from V and 8 bases from J; bases unmatched to any gene: 9. This CDR3 contains 15 residues. Per the germline V gene, CDR1 is SEHNR and CDR2 is FQNEAQ (reference sequence). Specimen: peripheral blood. This rearrangement joins TRBV7-9 to TRBJ1-2; 8 nucleotides line up with TRBD1. The TCR comes from a woman aged 25 to 39 with COVID-19, enrolled during active disease. CDR3 residues: CASSLGEQGAPGYTF. DNA of the CDR3: TGTGCCAGCAGCTTAGGGGAGCAGGGGGCGCCCGGCTACACCTTC.